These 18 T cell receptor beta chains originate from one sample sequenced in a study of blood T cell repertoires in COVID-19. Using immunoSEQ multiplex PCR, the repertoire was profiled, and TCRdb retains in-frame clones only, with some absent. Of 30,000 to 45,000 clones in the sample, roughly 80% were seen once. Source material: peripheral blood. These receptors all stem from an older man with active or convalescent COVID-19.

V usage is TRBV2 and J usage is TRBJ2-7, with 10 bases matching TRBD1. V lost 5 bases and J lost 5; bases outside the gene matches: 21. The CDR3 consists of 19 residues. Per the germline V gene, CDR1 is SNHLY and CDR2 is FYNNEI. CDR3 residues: CASSYLRGTTGGPPNEQYF. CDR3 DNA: TGTGCCAGCAGTTACCTTAGGGGGACGACAGGGGGCCCTCCTAACGAGCAGTACTTC.

The CDR3 DNA follows: TGTGCCAGCAGCCAACTAGCGGGGGCCCCAGATACGCAGTATTTT. Translating gives CASSQLAGAPDTQYF. The chain is built from TRBV11-2 and TRBJ2-3, with 11 bases aligning to TRBD2. Germline V gene sequence: CDR1 SGHAT, CDR2 FQNNGV. The CDR3 sequence is 15 residues long. Trimming at V came to 5 bases and at J to 4 bases, leaving 5 bases not matched to a gene.

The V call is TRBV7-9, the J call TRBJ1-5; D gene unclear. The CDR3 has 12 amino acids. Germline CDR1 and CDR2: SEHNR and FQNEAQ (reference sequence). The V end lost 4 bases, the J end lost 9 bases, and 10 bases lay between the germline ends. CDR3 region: CASSSGSLPQHF. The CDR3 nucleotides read TGTGCCAGCAGCTCCGGGTCCCTGCCCCAGCATTTT.

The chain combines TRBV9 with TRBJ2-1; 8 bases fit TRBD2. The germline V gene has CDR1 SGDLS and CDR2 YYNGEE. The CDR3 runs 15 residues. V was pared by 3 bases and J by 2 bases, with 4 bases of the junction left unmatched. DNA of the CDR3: TGTGCCAGCAGCGCTTCCGGGGGGGCCTACAATGAGCAGTTCTTC. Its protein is CASSASGGAYNEQFF.

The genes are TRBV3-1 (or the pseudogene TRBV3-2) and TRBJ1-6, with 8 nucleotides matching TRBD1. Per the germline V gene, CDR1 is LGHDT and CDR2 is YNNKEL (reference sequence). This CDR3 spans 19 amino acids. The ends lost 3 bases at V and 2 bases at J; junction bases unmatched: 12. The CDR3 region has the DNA TGTGCCAGCAGCCATCCCCGGAGGACAGGGAGCACCTATAATTCACCCCTCCACTTT. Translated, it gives CASSHPRRTGSTYNSPLHF.

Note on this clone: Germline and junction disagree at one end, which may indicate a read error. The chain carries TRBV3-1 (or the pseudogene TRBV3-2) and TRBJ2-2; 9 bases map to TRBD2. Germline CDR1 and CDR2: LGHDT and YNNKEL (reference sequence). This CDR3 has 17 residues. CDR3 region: CARSQEMRGGRAGELFF. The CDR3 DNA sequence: TGTGCCCGCAGCCAAGAGATGCGGGGGGGCCGGGCCGGGGAGCTGTTTTTT.

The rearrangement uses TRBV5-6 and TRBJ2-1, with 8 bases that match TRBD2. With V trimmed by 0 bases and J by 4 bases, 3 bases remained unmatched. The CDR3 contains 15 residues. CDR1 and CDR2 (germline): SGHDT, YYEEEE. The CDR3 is CASSLVAGGYNEQFF. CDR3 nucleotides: TGTGCCAGCAGCTTGGTTGCGGGGGGATACAATGAGCAGTTCTTC.

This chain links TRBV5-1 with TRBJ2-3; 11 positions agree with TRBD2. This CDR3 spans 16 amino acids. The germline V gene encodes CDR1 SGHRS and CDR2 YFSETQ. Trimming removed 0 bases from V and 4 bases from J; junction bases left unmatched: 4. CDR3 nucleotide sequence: TGCGCCAGCAGCTTGGATAGCGGGGGGGTGTCAGATACGCAGTATTTT. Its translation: CASSLDSGGVSDTQYF.

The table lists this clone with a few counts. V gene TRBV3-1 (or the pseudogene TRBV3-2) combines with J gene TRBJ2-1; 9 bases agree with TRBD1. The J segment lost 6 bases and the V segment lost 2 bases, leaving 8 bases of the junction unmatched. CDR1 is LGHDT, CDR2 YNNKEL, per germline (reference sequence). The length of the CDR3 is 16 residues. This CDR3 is CASSQRGTGLINEQFF. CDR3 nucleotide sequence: TGTGCCAGCAGCCAACGGGGGACAGGGCTCATCAATGAGCAGTTCTTC.

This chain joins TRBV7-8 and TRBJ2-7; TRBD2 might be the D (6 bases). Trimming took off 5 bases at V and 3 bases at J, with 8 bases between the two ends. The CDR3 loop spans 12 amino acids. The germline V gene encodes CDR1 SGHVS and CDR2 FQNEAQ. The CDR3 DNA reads TGTGCCAGCAGCCCGGGGGACTACGAGCAGTACTTC. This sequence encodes CASSPGDYEQYF.

CDR3 nucleotide sequence: TGTGCCAGCAGGGATCAGGCGAACACTGAAGCTTTCTTT. Protein sequence: CASRDQANTEAFF. J is TRBJ1-1 and V is TRBV6-6; D remains ambiguous. V lost 6 bases and J 1 base, leaving 9 bases between the germline ends. The CDR3 covers 13 residues. Per germline, CDR1 MNHNY and CDR2 SVGAGI (reference sequence).

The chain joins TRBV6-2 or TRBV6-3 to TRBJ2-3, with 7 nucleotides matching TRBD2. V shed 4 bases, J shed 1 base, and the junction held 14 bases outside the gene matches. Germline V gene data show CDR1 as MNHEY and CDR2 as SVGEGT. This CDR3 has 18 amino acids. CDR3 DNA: TGTGCCAGCAGTTTGATTTCCCCCTCGGGGGGTGGCACAGATACGCAGTATTTT. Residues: CASSLISPSGGGTDTQYF.

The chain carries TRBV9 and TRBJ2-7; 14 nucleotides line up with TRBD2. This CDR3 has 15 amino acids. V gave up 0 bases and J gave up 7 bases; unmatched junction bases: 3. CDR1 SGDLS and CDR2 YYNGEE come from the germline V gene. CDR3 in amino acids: CASSVAGLAGGEQYF. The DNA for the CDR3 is TGTGCCAGCAGCGTAGCTGGACTAGCGGGGGGAGAGCAGTACTTC.

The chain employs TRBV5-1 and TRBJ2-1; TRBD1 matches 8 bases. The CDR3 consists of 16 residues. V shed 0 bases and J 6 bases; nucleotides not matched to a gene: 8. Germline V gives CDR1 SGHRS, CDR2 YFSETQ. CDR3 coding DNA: TGCGCCAGCAGCTTGGCTCCTCAGGGGGCGCTCAATGAGCAGTTCTTC. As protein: CASSLAPQGALNEQFF.

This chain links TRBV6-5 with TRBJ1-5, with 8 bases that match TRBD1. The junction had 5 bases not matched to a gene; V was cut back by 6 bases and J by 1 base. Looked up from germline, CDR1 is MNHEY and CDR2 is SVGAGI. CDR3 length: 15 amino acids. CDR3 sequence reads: CASRSDRGSNQPQHF. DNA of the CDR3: TGTGCCAGCAGGTCAGACAGGGGAAGCAATCAGCCCCAGCATTTT.

The CDR3 DNA follows: TGCGCCAGCAGCCTAAGCCGGGACAGGGGTCTGATGAACACTGAAGCTTTCTTT. This gives the protein CASSLSRDRGLMNTEAFF. The chain recombines TRBV4-1 with TRBJ1-1, with TRBD1 matching 10 bases. CDR1 MGHRA and CDR2 YSYEKL come from the germline V gene. The CDR3 has 18 amino acids. V lost 4 bases to trimming and J lost 0 bases; unmatched junction nucleotides: 11.

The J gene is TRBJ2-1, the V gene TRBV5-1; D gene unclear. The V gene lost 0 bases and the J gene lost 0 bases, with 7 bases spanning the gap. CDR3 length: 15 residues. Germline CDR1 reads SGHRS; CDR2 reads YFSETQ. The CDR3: CASSLEAGSYNEQFF. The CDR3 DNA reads TGCGCCAGCAGCTTGGAGGCAGGCTCCTACAATGAGCAGTTCTTC. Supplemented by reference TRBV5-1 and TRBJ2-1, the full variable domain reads KAGVTQTPRYLIKTRGQQVTLSCSPISGHRSVSWYQQTPGQGLQFLFEYFSETQRNKGNFPGRFSGRQFSNSRSEMNVSTLELGDSALYLCASSLEAGSYNEQFFGPGTRLTVL.

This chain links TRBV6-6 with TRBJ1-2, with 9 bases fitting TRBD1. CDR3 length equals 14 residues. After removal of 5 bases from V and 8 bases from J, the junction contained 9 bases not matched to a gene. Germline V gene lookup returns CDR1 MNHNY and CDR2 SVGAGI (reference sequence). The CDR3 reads CASSLPGQGGGYTF. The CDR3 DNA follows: TGTGCCAGCAGTCTACCGGGACAGGGAGGAGGCTACACCTTC.